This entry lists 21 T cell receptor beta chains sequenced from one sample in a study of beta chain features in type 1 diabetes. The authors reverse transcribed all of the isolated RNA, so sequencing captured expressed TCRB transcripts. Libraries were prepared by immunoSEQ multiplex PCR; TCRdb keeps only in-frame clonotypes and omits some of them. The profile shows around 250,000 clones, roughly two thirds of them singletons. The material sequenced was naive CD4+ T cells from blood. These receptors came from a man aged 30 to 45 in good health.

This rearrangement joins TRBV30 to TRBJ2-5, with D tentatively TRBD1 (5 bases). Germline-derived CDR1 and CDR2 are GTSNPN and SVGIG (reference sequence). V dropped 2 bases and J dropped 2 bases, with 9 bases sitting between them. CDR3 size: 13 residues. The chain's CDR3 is CAWSSTEQETQYF. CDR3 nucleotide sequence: TGTGCCTGGAGTTCGACAGAACAAGAGACCCAGTACTTC.

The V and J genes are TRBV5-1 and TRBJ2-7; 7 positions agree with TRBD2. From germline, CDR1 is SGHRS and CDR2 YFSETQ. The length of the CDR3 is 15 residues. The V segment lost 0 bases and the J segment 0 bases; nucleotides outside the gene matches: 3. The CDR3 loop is CASSLASGPSYEQYF. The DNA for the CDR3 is TGCGCCAGCAGCTTGGCTAGCGGACCCTCCTACGAGCAGTACTTC.

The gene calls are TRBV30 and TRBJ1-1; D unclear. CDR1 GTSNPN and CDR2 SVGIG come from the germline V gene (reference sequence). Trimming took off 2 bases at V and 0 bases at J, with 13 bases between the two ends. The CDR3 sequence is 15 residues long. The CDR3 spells CAWSLPQLMNTEAFF. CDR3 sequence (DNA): TGTGCCTGGAGTCTACCACAGCTCATGAACACTGAAGCTTTCTTT.

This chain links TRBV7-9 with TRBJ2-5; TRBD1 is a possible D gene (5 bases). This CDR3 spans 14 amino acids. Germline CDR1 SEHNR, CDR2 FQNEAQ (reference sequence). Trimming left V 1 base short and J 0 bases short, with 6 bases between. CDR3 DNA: TGTGCCAGCAGCTTAGGACAGCACCAAGAGACCCAGTACTTC. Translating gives CASSLGQHQETQYF.

CDR3 coding DNA: TGTGCCAGCAGCCCCTCAAGCGAAAAACTGTTTTTT. This gives the protein CASSPSSEKLFF. The chain links TRBV14 to TRBJ1-4; D remains ambiguous. There are 12 residues in the CDR3. Trimming pared 4 bases from V and 8 bases from J, leaving 8 bases between. The germline V gene encodes CDR1 SGHDN and CDR2 FVKESK.

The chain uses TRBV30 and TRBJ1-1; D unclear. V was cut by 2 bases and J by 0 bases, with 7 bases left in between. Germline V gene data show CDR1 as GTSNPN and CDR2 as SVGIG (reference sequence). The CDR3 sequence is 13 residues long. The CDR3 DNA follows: TGTGCCTGGAGTACCTTAATGAACACTGAAGCTTTCTTT. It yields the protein CAWSTLMNTEAFF.

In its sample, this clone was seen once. CDR3 in DNA: TGTGCCAGCAGCTTAGGTCGGACAGGGGATGGCTACACCTTC. Its translation: CASSLGRTGDGYTF. The J gene is TRBJ1-2, the V gene TRBV7-2; 9 bases align to TRBD1. Germline lookup yields CDR1 SGHTA and CDR2 FQGNSA. The CDR3 has 14 amino acids. J gave up 6 bases and V 1 base, and 3 bases lay outside the gene matches.

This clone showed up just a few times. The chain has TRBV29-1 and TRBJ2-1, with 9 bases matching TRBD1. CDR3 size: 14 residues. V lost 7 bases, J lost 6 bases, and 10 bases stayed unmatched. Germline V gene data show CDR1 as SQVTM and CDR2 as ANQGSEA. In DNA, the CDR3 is TGCAGCGCTACAGGGGGCCCGTTTGGCAATGAGCAGTTCTTC. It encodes CSATGGPFGNEQFF.

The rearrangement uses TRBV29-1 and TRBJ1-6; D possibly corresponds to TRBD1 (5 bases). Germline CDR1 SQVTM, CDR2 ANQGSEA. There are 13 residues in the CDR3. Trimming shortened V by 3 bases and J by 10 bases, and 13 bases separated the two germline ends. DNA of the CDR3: TGCAGCGTTGAGCAGGGTCCCGGCTCACCCCTCCACTTT. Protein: CSVEQGPGSPLHF.

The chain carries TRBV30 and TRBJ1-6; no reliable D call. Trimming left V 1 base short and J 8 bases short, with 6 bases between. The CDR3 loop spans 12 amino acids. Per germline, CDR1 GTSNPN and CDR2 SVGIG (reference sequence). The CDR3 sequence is CAWSDSYSPLHF. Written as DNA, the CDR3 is TGTGCCTGGAGTGACAGTTATTCACCCCTCCACTTT.

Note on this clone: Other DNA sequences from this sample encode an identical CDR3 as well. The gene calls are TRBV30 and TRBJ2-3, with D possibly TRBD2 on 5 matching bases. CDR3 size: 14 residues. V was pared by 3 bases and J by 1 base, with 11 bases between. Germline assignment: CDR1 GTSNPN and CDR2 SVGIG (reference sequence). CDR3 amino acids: CAWRTSGGTDTQYF. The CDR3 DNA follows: TGTGCCTGGAGGACGAGCGGAGGCACAGATACGCAGTATTTT.

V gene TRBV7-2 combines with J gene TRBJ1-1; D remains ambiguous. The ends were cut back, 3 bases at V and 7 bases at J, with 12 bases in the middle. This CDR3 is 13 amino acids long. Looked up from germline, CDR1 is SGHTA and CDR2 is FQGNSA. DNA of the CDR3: TGTGCCAGCAGCTTGCGACCCCTGATTGAAGCTTTCTTT. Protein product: CASSLRPLIEAFF.

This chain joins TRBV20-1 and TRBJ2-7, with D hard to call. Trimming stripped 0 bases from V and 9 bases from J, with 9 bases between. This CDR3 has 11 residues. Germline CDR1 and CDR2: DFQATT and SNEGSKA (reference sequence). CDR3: CSARDPERQYF. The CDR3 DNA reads TGCAGTGCTAGAGATCCAGAAAGGCAGTACTTC.

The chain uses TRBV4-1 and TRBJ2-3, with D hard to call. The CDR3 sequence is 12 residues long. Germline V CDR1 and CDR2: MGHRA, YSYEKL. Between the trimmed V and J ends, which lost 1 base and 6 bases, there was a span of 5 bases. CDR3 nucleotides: TGCGCCAGCAGCCAAGTGGAGGATACGCAGTATTTT. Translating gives CASSQVEDTQYF.

The CDR3 coding sequence is TGTGCCTGGAGTCGCCGCTACGAGCAGTACTTC. It encodes CAWSRRYEQYF. The rearrangement joins TRBV30 to TRBJ2-7; D remains ambiguous. V was shortened by 2 bases and J by 3 bases, with 5 bases between the two germline ends. Per the germline V gene, CDR1 is GTSNPN and CDR2 is SVGIG (reference sequence). The CDR3 length is 11 residues.

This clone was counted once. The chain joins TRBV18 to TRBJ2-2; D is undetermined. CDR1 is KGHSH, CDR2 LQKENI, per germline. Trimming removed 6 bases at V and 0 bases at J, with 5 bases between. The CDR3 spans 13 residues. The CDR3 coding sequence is TGTGCCAGCTCCAATCCGAACACCGGGGAGCTGTTTTTT. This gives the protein CASSNPNTGELFF. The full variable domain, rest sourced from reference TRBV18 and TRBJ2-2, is NAGVMQNPRHLVRRRGQEARLRCSPMKGHSHVYWYRQLPEEGLKFMVYLQKENIIDESGMPKERFSAEFPKEGPSILRIQQVVRGDSAAYFCASSNPNTGELFFGEGSRLTVL.

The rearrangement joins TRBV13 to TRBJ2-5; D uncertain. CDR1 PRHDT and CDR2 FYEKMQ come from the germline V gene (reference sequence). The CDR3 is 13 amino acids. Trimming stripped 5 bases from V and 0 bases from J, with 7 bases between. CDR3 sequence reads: CASSPPDQETQYF. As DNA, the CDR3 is TGTGCCAGCAGCCCCCCGGACCAAGAGACCCAGTACTTC.

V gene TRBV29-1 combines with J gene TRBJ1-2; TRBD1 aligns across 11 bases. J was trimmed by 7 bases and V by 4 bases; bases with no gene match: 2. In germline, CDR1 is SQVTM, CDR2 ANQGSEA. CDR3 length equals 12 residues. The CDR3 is CSVGGTGGGYTF. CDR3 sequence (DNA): TGCAGCGTTGGCGGGACAGGGGGTGGCTACACCTTC. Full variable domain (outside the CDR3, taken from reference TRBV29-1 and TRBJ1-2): SAVISQKPSRDICQRGTSLTIQCQVDSQVTMMFWYRQQPGQSLTLIATANQGSEATYESGFVIDKFPISRPNLTFSTLTVSNMSPEDSSIYLCSVGGTGGGYTFGSGTRLTVV.

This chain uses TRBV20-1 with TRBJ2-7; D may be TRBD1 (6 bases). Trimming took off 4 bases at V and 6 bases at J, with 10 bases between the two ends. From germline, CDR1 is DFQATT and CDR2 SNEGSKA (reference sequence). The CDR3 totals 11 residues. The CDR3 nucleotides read TGCAGTGCTATGGGGGCCGGCGAGCAGTACTTC. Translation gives CSAMGAGEQYF.

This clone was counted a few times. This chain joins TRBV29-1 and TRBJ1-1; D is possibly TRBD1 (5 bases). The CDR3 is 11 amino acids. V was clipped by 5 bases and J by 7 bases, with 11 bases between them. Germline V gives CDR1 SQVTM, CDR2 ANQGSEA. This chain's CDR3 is CSVTGGGEAFF. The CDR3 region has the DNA TGCAGCGTTACCGGGGGAGGTGAAGCTTTCTTT.

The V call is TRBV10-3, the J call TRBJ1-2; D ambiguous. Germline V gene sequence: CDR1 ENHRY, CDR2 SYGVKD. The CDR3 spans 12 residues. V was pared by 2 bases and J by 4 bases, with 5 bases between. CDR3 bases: TGTGCCATCAGTGAGGACGTCTATGGCTACACCTTC. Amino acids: CAISEDVYGYTF.